These 29 T cell receptor beta chains originate from one sample sequenced in a study of OX40 agonist ivuxolimab in advanced cancers. Sequencing used immunoSEQ multiplex PCR; TCRdb keeps in-frame clones, though not all of them. The table has about 80,000 clones, about 94% seen once; the top ten hold about 10%. The sample here was CD4+ or CD8+ T cells sorted from blood, taken in a trial of the OX40 agonist ivuxolimab. The origin of the receptors is an adult with an advanced solid tumor such as melanoma, head and neck, liver or kidney cancer.

The chain carries TRBV2 and TRBJ1-6; TRBD1 aligns across 7 bases. This CDR3 contains 14 residues. Germline V lookup: CDR1 SNHLY, CDR2 FYNNEI. Trimming cost V 9 bases and J 7 bases; bases outside gene matches: 9. The CDR3 is CASGSWDRNSPLHF. CDR3 bases: TGTGCCAGTGGCTCTTGGGACAGAAATTCACCCCTCCACTTT.

V is TRBV5-8 and J is TRBJ2-7; TRBD2 agrees at 8 bases. The CDR3 runs 15 residues. Germline CDR1 is SGHTS and CDR2 is YDEGEE. V lost 4 bases and J lost 4; bases outside the gene matches: 10. In nucleotides, the CDR3 is TGTGCCAGCAGCCCGGAGCGGGAGAGTTATTACGAGCAGTACTTC. This codes for CASSPERESYYEQYF.

The chain employs TRBV19 and TRBJ2-7; 9 positions match TRBD2. The CDR3 length is 14 residues. The J segment lost 6 bases and the V segment lost 5 bases, leaving 8 bases of the junction unmatched. Germline V lookup: CDR1 LNHDA, CDR2 SQIVND (reference sequence). DNA for the CDR3: TGTGCCAGTAGTTCCGTTGGCGGGAGGGCCGAGCAGTACTTC. Its protein is CASSSVGGRAEQYF.

The chain carries TRBV6-5 and TRBJ2-7, with 10 bases fitting TRBD2. CDR3 size: 14 residues. V was clipped by 2 bases and J by 7 bases; unmatched bases: 5. The germline V gene has CDR1 MNHEY and CDR2 SVGAGI. The CDR3 region is CASSYGTSGVEQYF. Written as DNA, the CDR3 is TGTGCCAGCAGTTACGGAACTAGCGGGGTGGAGCAGTACTTC.

V and J are TRBV5-4 and TRBJ1-2; a possible D gene is TRBD1 (5 bases). This CDR3 is built from 12 residues. The V gene's germline CDR1 is SGHNT and CDR2 YYREEE (reference sequence). V was shortened by 4 bases and J by 7 bases, with 11 bases between the two germline ends. The CDR3 bases are TGTGCCAGCAGCCCCGGGGGAGCTGGCTACACCTTC. It translates to CASSPGGAGYTF.

The V gene is TRBV4-1, the J gene TRBJ1-5; no firm D call. Trimming stripped 4 bases from V and 0 bases from J, with 10 bases between. Germline CDR1 MGHRA, CDR2 YSYEKL. The CDR3 is 15 residues long. The CDR3 DNA reads TGCGCCAGCAGCCTTGCGGTCCTTAGCAATCAGCCCCAGCATTTT. This sequence encodes CASSLAVLSNQPQHF.

The chain joins TRBV5-1 to TRBJ2-7; TRBD1 might be the D (6 bases). Germline assignment: CDR1 SGHRS and CDR2 YFSETQ. This CDR3 has 11 residues. Trimming removed 6 bases from V and 4 bases from J, with 8 bases in between. The DNA of the CDR3 is TGCGCCAGCAACCAGGGGTACGAGCAGTACTTC. Translated, it gives CASNQGYEQYF.

The chain uses TRBV7-9 and TRBJ1-2; D perhaps matches TRBD1 (6 bases). The CDR3 totals 13 residues. The germline V gene encodes CDR1 SEHNR and CDR2 FQNEAQ (reference sequence). V lost 7 bases to trimming and J lost 8 bases, with 17 bases between them. The CDR3 spells CASTIGGDDGYTF. CDR3 nucleotide sequence: TGTGCCAGCACTATAGGGGGGGATGACGGCTACACCTTC. Based on the CDR3 plus reference TRBV7-9 and TRBJ1-2, the full variable domain is DTGVSQNPRHKITKRGQNVTFRCDPISEHNRLYWYRQTLGQGPEFLTYFQNEAQLEKSRLLSDRFSAERPKGSFSTLEIQRTEQGDSAMYLCASTIGGDDGYTFGSGTRLTVV.

This clone was recorded only once. V gene TRBV4-3 combines with J gene TRBJ1-2; no clear D gene. Germline values: CDR1 LGHNA, CDR2 YSLEER. The V end lost 3 bases, the J end lost 6 bases, and 20 bases lay between the germline ends. The CDR3 runs to 16 residues. For the CDR3, the DNA is TGCGCCAGCAGCCAGACCCCCCATTGGGAAAGCGATGGCTACACCTTC. This sequence encodes CASSQTPHWESDGYTF.

This chain links TRBV9 with TRBJ2-5, with no clear D. V lost 0 bases, J lost 0 bases, and 3 bases lay in between. Germline V gives CDR1 SGDLS, CDR2 YYNGEE. This CDR3 has 13 amino acids. CDR3 sequence: CASSVGNQETQYF. The CDR3 coding sequence is TGTGCCAGCAGCGTAGGTAACCAAGAGACCCAGTACTTC.

This rearrangement joins TRBV7-6 to TRBJ1-3, with 8 bases matching TRBD1. Per the germline V gene, CDR1 is SGHVS and CDR2 is FNYEAQ. Unmatched junction bases numbered 13, after V lost 2 bases and J lost 4 bases. The CDR3 is 18 residues long. The CDR3 loop is CASSLIRLDRVSGNTIYF. DNA for the CDR3: TGTGCCAGCAGCTTAATACGGTTGGACAGGGTCTCCGGAAACACCATATATTTT. Complete variable domain (other parts from reference TRBV7-6 and TRBJ1-3): GAGVSQSPRYKVTKRGQDVALRCDPISGHVSLYWYRQALGQGPEFLTYFNYEAQQDKSGLPNDRFSAERPEGSISTLTIQRTEQRDSAMYRCASSLIRLDRVSGNTIYFGEGSWLTVV.

The V gene is TRBV7-9, the J gene TRBJ2-3; D remains unclear. CDR3 length: 13 amino acids. Germline CDR1 is SEHNR and CDR2 is FQNEAQ (reference sequence). The V gene lost 2 bases and the J gene lost 2 bases, with 5 bases spanning the gap. The CDR3 spells CASSLLLTDTQYF. Written as DNA, the CDR3 is TGTGCCAGCAGCTTATTGCTCACAGATACGCAGTATTTT.

The chain employs TRBV10-1 and TRBJ1-2; 11 nucleotides match TRBD1. Trimming took 6 bases from V and 0 from J; bases not matched to a gene: 0. The germline V gene encodes CDR1 WNHNN and CDR2 SYGVQD (reference sequence). This CDR3 has 14 amino acids. This chain's CDR3 is CASRDRGPNYGYTF. DNA of the CDR3: TGCGCCAGCAGGGACAGGGGGCCTAACTATGGCTACACCTTC.

This chain joins TRBV7-9 and TRBJ1-2; a possible D gene is TRBD1 (5 bases). CDR1 and CDR2 from the germline V gene are SEHNR and FQNEAQ (reference sequence). Trimming pared 4 bases from V and 4 bases from J, leaving 19 bases between. This CDR3 comprises 16 residues. In DNA, the CDR3 is TGTGCCAGCAGCTCCACTAGGCTAAGACAGAGCTATGGCTACACCTTC. Protein sequence: CASSSTRLRQSYGYTF.

The chain combines TRBV6-5 with TRBJ1-1; 7 bases fit TRBD1. Germline V gene data show CDR1 as MNHEY and CDR2 as SVGAGI. The length of the CDR3 is 13 residues. After removal of 6 bases from V and 0 bases from J, the junction contained 1 base not matched to a gene. In DNA, the CDR3 is TGTGCCAGCAGGACAGGGCTGAACACTGAAGCTTTCTTT. This sequence encodes CASRTGLNTEAFF.

V usage is TRBV27 and J usage is TRBJ2-1; 10 bases line up with TRBD2. The CDR3 has 16 residues. Germline lookup yields CDR1 MNHEY and CDR2 SMNVEV (reference sequence). The V gene end was trimmed by 5 bases and the J gene end by 4 bases; junction bases not matched to a gene: 8. The DNA of the CDR3 is TGTGCCAGCAGTACCGTCACTAGCGGGGATTACAATGAGCAGTTCTTC. It is translated as CASSTVTSGDYNEQFF.

This clone was seen a single time. This sequence joins TRBV5-8 and TRBJ2-7; D remains unclear. This CDR3 comprises 12 residues. The germline CDR1 and CDR2 sequences are SGHTS and YDEGEE. V was pared by 2 bases and J by 0 bases, with 3 bases between. The CDR3 protein is CASSFYSYEQYF. The CDR3 DNA sequence: TGTGCCAGCAGCTTTTACTCCTACGAGCAGTACTTC.

The chain recombines TRBV4-3 with TRBJ2-7; TRBD2 matches at 13 bases. The CDR3 covers 17 residues. Germline V gene sequence: CDR1 LGHNA, CDR2 YSLEER. The V segment lost 3 bases and the J segment 2 bases; nucleotides outside the gene matches: 7. CDR3 DNA sequence: TGCGCCAGCAGCCAGGGGACTAGCGGGATCTGGACCTACGAGCAGTACTTC. Protein sequence: CASSQGTSGIWTYEQYF.

The V call is TRBV29-1, the J call TRBJ2-2, with 10 bases aligning to TRBD2. The CDR3 sequence is 14 residues long. CDR1 and CDR2 (germline): SQVTM, ANQGSEA. J was trimmed by 1 base and V by 7 bases; bases with no gene match: 3. As DNA, the CDR3 is TGCAGCGGTCGACTAGCGGGGAACACCGGGGAGCTGTTTTTT. Translating gives CSGRLAGNTGELFF.

The chain couples TRBV5-1 to TRBJ1-1; D uncertain. The CDR3 runs 14 residues. V was cut by 5 bases and J by 1 base, with 12 bases left in between. CDR1 and CDR2 (germline): SGHRS, YFSETQ. The CDR3, as DNA: TGCGCCAGCAGTCCGTTTGAGCAGAACACTGAAGCTTTCTTT. It yields the protein CASSPFEQNTEAFF.

This clone has just one count. The chain combines TRBV9 with TRBJ2-1; TRBD1 matches at 7 bases. Germline values: CDR1 SGDLS, CDR2 YYNGEE. The trim removed 3 bases at V and 9 bases at J, leaving 9 bases unmatched. The CDR3 consists of 14 residues. CDR3 in DNA: TGTGCCAGCAGCGCCACGATCAACAGGGGTGAGCAGTTCTTC. It codes for CASSATINRGEQFF.

This chain uses TRBV13 with TRBJ2-7; 7 nucleotides line up with TRBD1. The germline CDR1 and CDR2 sequences are PRHDT and FYEKMQ (reference sequence). The V gene end was trimmed by 6 bases and the J gene end by 4 bases; junction bases not matched to a gene: 3. This CDR3 spans 12 amino acids. CDR3 nucleotide sequence: TGTGCCAGCAGGATGACAGGGTACGAGCAGTACTTC. Translated: CASRMTGYEQYF.

This chain connects TRBV5-4 to TRBJ2-7; D unclear. Germline values: CDR1 SGHNT, CDR2 YYREEE (reference sequence). The CDR3 length is 12 residues. V was trimmed by 0 bases and J by 1 base, leaving 2 bases between them. The CDR3: CASSLVSYEQYF. CDR3 DNA: TGTGCCAGCAGCTTGGTTTCCTACGAGCAGTACTTC.

The chain recombines TRBV5-4 with TRBJ2-4, with TRBD2 matching 15 bases. The germline V gene encodes CDR1 SGHNT and CDR2 YYREEE (reference sequence). V was clipped by 4 bases and J by 1 base; unmatched bases: 9. CDR3 length: 19 residues. In DNA form, the CDR3 reads TGTGCCAGCAGCCCCGGGACTAGCGGGAGGCCGTGGGCCAAAAACATTCAGTACTTC. Protein sequence: CASSPGTSGRPWAKNIQYF.

The rearrangement uses TRBV5-1 and TRBJ2-7; 10 bases fit TRBD2. The germline CDR1 and CDR2 sequences are SGHRS and YFSETQ. CDR3 size: 14 residues. V was clipped by 4 bases and J by 3 bases; unmatched bases: 4. CDR3 DNA sequence: TGCGCCAGCAGCCCGGCTAGCGGGAGCTACGAGCAGTACTTC. Protein sequence: CASSPASGSYEQYF.

This clone was seen only a few times. The rearrangement links TRBV12-5 to TRBJ2-7; TRBD2 matches 8 bases. Losses at the gene ends were 5 bases for V and 3 bases for J; bases not matched to a gene: 9. CDR3 length equals 15 residues. Germline V gene lookup returns CDR1 LGHNT and CDR2 FRNRAP. The DNA of the CDR3 is TGTGCTAGTGGTGGGAACGCGGGAGGAGTCTACGAGCAGTACTTC. This translates into CASGGNAGGVYEQYF.

The rearrangement links TRBV9 to TRBJ2-3; a weak D match, TRBD1 (5 bases). Trimming left V 5 bases short and J 4 bases short, with 11 bases between. Germline values: CDR1 SGDLS, CDR2 YYNGEE. This CDR3 contains 13 residues. In DNA form, the CDR3 reads TGTGCCAGCAGACCACAGGTTTCAGATACGCAGTATTTT. Protein: CASRPQVSDTQYF.

This clone has a single count. The chain employs TRBV7-9 and TRBJ2-7; 9 bases are shared with TRBD2. Trimming at V came to 3 bases and at J to 2 bases, leaving 8 bases not matched to a gene. The CDR3 sequence is 16 residues long. Germline values: CDR1 SEHNR, CDR2 FQNEAQ (reference sequence). The CDR3 is CASSFNSGSRPYEQYF. DNA for the CDR3: TGTGCCAGCAGCTTTAATAGCGGGAGTAGGCCCTACGAGCAGTACTTC.

Comments on this clone: A much larger clone lies a single base off, so this may be a read error. This rearrangement joins TRBV5-5 to TRBJ1-1; 7 nucleotides agree with TRBD1. CDR3 size: 14 residues. After removal of 0 bases from V and 4 bases from J, the junction contained 3 bases not matched to a gene. Germline V lookup: CDR1 SGHKS, CDR2 YYEKEE (reference sequence). CDR3: CASSLAGGVTEAFF. The CDR3, as DNA: TGTGCCAGCAGCTTGGCAGGGGGGGTCACTGAAGCTTTCTTT.